A selection of T cell receptor beta chains follows, all from one sample in a study of T-cell memory formation after mild COVID-19. A single record per CDR3 protein comes from TCRdb applying MiXCR to the 5' RACE reads. The sample has 110,000 or so distinct CDR3 sequences, roughly 20% seen once. The material sequenced was PBMCs or a T cell subset sorted from them (not recorded which). The receptor source for this set is a man aged 18 to 30 who had mild COVID-19 (a few samples of this study predate the infection). Cell type and time point are not known. CDR3s include the opening cysteine and the closing phenylalanine or tryptophan. D genes are given only for firm matches. Rows give clone size only sometimes, using once, few, many, or a class for an expanded clone.

D gene	clone size	V gene	J gene	CDR3 DNA	CDR3 protein
NA	few	TRBV7-2	TRBJ2-5	TGTGCCAGCAGCTTAGTTGGATCAGGAGGAGAGACCCAGTACTTC	CASSLVGSGGETQYF
NA	NA	TRBV19	TRBJ1-1	TGTGCCAGTAGTATAGGTCCCACTGAAGCTTTCTTT	CASSIGPTEAFF
TRBD1	NA	TRBV29-1	TRBJ1-1	TGCAGCGTCTGGGACAGGGCGTCGGCTTTCTTT	CSVWDRASAFF
NA	NA	TRBV12-3/TRBV12-4	TRBJ1-1	TGTGCCAGCAGTTATCCAGGGACCACTGAAGCTTTCTTT	CASSYPGTTEAFF
NA	NA	TRBV5-4	TRBJ1-1	TGTGCCAGCCACGCGTTGGGGGTTGAAGCTTTCTTT	CASHALGVEAFF
NA	NA	TRBV20-1	TRBJ2-1	TGCAGTGCTAGGGGCGGCGGCGGCCTAAGCTCCTACAATGAGCAGTTCTTC	CSARGGGGLSSYNEQFF
NA	few	TRBV4-1	TRBJ2-7	TGCGCCAGCAGCCGAGGCGGGCCACCTAGCTCCTACGAGCAGTACTTC	CASSRGGPPSSYEQYF
NA	once	TRBV28	TRBJ2-5	TGTGCCAGCAGTCCACGTGAGGGGCCGCAAGAGACCCAGTACTTC	CASSPREGPQETQYF
NA	few	TRBV2	TRBJ1-1	TGTGCCAGCAGGGATAGCCCCTTGGGAGTAAACACTGAAGCTTTCTTT	CASRDSPLGVNTEAFF
TRBD1	NA	TRBV12-3/TRBV12-4	TRBJ1-6	TGTGCCAGCAGCTTTGGGACAGGGAAGGCTTCACCCCTCCACTTT	CASSFGTGKASPLHF
NA	few	TRBV5-6	TRBJ2-1	TGTGCCAGCAGCCCCGGGACAATCTACAATGAGCAGTTCTTC	CASSPGTIYNEQFF
NA	NA	TRBV4-1	TRBJ2-1	TGCGCCAGCAGCCAAGATCCCGGTGATGAGCAGTTCTTC	CASSQDPGDEQFF
NA	few	TRBV11-2	TRBJ1-2	TGTGCCAGCAGCTTAAAGGGAGACACCCGCATCTTC	CASSLKGDTRIF
TRBD1	few	TRBV10-3	TRBJ2-1	TGTGCCATCAGACAGGGGTCCGAGCAGTTCTTC	CAIRQGSEQFF
NA	NA	TRBV13	TRBJ1-6	TGTGCCAGCAGTCTTTCCGAGGGGGTGTCCGCACCCCTCCACTTT	CASSLSEGVSAPLHF
NA	few	TRBV4-2	TRBJ2-1	TGTGCCAGCAGCCAACAGACTAGTTGGGAGCAGTTCTTC	CASSQQTSWEQFF
NA	few	TRBV28	TRBJ2-2	TGTGCCAGCAGACCTACCCTACCTCCCGGGGAGCTGTTTTTT	CASRPTLPPGELFF
NA	NA	TRBV19	TRBJ1-4	TGTGCCAGTAGGCACCGGGACCATACCTTGTCTCCTAATGAAAAACTGTTTTTT	CASRHRDHTLSPNEKLFF
NA	NA	TRBV7-9	TRBJ1-6	TGTGCCAGCAGCAGCTTAGGCGATAATAATTCACCCCTCCACTTT	CASSSLGDNNSPLHF
TRBD2	NA	TRBV3-1	TRBJ2-7	TGTGCCAGCAGCCCAGGACTAGCGGGGATTGAGCAGTACTTC	CASSPGLAGIEQYF
NA	NA	TRBV13	TRBJ2-7	TGTGCCAGCAGTCCCCACCTCGGGTCTTACGAGCAGTACTTC	CASSPHLGSYEQYF
NA	few	TRBV12-3/TRBV12-4	TRBJ1-2	TGTGCCAGCAGTTCGACAGTAGAGGGTGGCTACACCTTC	CASSSTVEGGYTF
NA	few	TRBV5-6	TRBJ2-7	TGTGCCAGCAGCTTGGGACTGCCCTCCTACGAGCAGTACTTC	CASSLGLPSYEQYF
NA	NA	TRBV20-1	TRBJ1-2	TGCAGTGCTAGAGACCAAATTAGGGTACCTGGCTACACCTTC	CSARDQIRVPGYTF
NA	NA	TRBV7-9	TRBJ2-7	TGTGCCAGCAGCCAGTTCGAGGGAGTCGGCGAGCAGTACTTC	CASSQFEGVGEQYF
TRBD2	NA	TRBV4-3	TRBJ2-1	TGCGCCAGCAGCCCCTTTCTAACCGGGACTACGAGCTACAATGAGCAGTTCTTC	CASSPFLTGTTSYNEQFF
NA	NA	TRBV28	TRBJ2-3	TGTGCCAGCAGTTTAGGCGCGCGTGTTGCGTCAGATACGCAGTATTTT	CASSLGARVASDTQYF
NA	NA	TRBV7-3	TRBJ2-3	TGTGCCAGCAGCCAAGGACGGATTAACACAGATACGCAGTATTTT	CASSQGRINTDTQYF
NA	NA	TRBV7-9	TRBJ2-3	TGTGCCAGCAGCTTAGTCGAGAGCACAGATACGCAGTATTTT	CASSLVESTDTQYF
NA	NA	TRBV5-1	TRBJ1-2	TGCGCCAGCAGCGGGTTCGAGGGCTACACCTTC	CASSGFEGYTF
TRBD2	NA	TRBV6-6	TRBJ2-3	TGTGCCAGCAGCCCTCAGCGGGGGAGCACAGATACGCAGTATTTT	CASSPQRGSTDTQYF
TRBD2	NA	TRBV27	TRBJ2-3	TGTGCCAGCAGCTTGACTAGCGGGGGGCCGGAGGGCGCAGATACGCAGTATTTT	CASSLTSGGPEGADTQYF
TRBD1	few	TRBV6-5	TRBJ2-5	TGTGCCAGCAGTTACCGGACAGGGGAGAGGCCAGAGACCCAGTACTTC	CASSYRTGERPETQYF